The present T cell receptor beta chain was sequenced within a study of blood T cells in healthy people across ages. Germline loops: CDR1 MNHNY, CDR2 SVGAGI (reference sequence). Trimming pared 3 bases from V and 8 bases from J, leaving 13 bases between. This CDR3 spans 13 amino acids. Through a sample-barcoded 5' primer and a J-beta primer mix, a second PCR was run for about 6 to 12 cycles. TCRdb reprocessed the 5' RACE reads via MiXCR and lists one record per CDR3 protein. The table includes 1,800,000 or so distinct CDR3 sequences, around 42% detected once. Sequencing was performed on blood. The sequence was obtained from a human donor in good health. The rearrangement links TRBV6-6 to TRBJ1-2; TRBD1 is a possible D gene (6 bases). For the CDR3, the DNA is TGTGCCAGCAGTTATGACAACAGGGCCGGCTACACCTTC. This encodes CASSYDNRAGYTF.